A single sample gave rise to the 18 T cell receptor beta chains below, sequenced in a study of human T cells and chemical hapten exposure. Time point in this sample: pre-sensitization, week 0. The treatment: therapeutic diphenylcyclopropenone sensitization with weekly scalp DPC. TCRdb processed the RACE reads anew with MiXCR; each CDR3 protein has one entry. The sample lists 350,000 to 450,000 distinct CDR3 sequences; roughly 4.6% were seen once. This sample comprised whole blood, obtained in connection with sensitization to the hapten diphenylcyclopropenone (DPC). These TCRs come from a woman aged 45-60 years with alopecia areata. Some clones in this sample may be carry-over from other donors' samples.

The chain combines TRBV12-3 or TRBV12-4 with TRBJ2-2; 7 bases are shared with TRBD1. Trimming took 1 base from V and 0 from J; bases not matched to a gene: 2. There are 16 residues in the CDR3. CDR3 in DNA: TGTGCCAGCAGTTTAGTAGGGGGCCCGAACACCGGGGAGCTGTTTTTT. This gives the protein CASSLVGGPNTGELFF.

This clonotype was observed a few times. The chain joins TRBV6-5 to TRBJ1-1; 9 nucleotides line up with TRBD1. This CDR3 contains 15 residues. V dropped 5 bases and J dropped 7; count of bases not matched to a gene: 11. Germline values: CDR1 MNHEY, CDR2 SVGAGI. CDR3 in amino acids: CASSTTGTGSNEAFF. The CDR3 nucleotides read TGTGCCAGCAGTACAACCGGGACAGGGTCGAATGAAGCTTTCTTT.

Comments on this clonotype: A much larger clone differs from this one at a single base, so this may be a read error. The chain recombines TRBV2 with TRBJ1-1; 7 bases are a match to TRBD1. The CDR3 sequence is 13 residues long. Germline V gene sequence: CDR1 SNHLY, CDR2 FYNNEI. The chain's CDR3 is CAGSQGEITEAFF. CDR3 nucleotides: TGTGCCGGCAGTCAGGGGGAGATCACTGAAGCTTTCTTT.

This clonotype was seen ten or more times. The chain uses TRBV29-1 and TRBJ2-3; perhaps D is TRBD1 or TRBD2 (5 bases each). Germline assignment: CDR1 SQVTM and CDR2 ANQGSEA. CDR3 length equals 11 residues. The V end lost 6 bases, the J end lost 7 bases, and 11 bases lay between the germline ends. The CDR3 loop reads CSVGTENTQYF. The CDR3 bases are TGCAGCGTGGGGACGGAAAATACGCAGTATTTT.

V usage is TRBV10-1 and J usage is TRBJ2-7, with D perhaps matching TRBD2 (6 bases). V was pared by 0 bases and J by 6 bases, with 12 bases between. The CDR3 contains 14 residues. Germline lookup yields CDR1 WNHNN and CDR2 SYGVQD (reference sequence). The CDR3: CASSESGGKAEQYF. CDR3 DNA sequence: TGCGCCAGCAGTGAGTCTGGCGGGAAGGCCGAGCAGTACTTC.

The chain recombines TRBV6-5 with TRBJ2-3; D not resolved. V dropped 7 bases and J dropped 3 bases, with 11 bases sitting between them. CDR3 size: 13 residues. Germline V lookup: CDR1 MNHEY, CDR2 SVGAGI. CDR3 sequence: CASTYRRTDTQYF. In DNA, the CDR3 is TGTGCCAGCACCTATAGAAGGACAGATACGCAGTATTTT.

This clonotype was counted ten times or more. The rearrangement uses TRBV5-5 and TRBJ2-7, with D unclear. Germline CDR1 reads SGHKS; CDR2 reads YYEKEE (reference sequence). CDR3 length: 13 residues. V was trimmed by 4 bases and J by 2 bases, leaving 10 bases between them. CDR3 protein: CASSPTLPYEQYF. Written as DNA, the CDR3 is TGTGCCAGCAGCCCGACCCTGCCCTACGAGCAGTACTTC.

The J gene is TRBJ1-3, the V gene TRBV6-1; no clear D. Germline V CDR1 and CDR2: MNHNS, SASEGT. This CDR3 has 17 residues. V lost 1 base and J 1 base, leaving 14 bases between the germline ends. The CDR3 sequence is CASSEEKGSLSGNTIYF. The CDR3 DNA sequence: TGTGCCAGCAGTGAAGAAAAAGGCAGTTTATCTGGAAACACCATATATTTT.

This clonotype was seen at least ten times. The chain carries TRBV28 and TRBJ1-1; D is possibly TRBD1 (5 bases). Per the germline V gene, CDR1 is MDHEN and CDR2 is SYDVKM. CDR3 length: 12 residues. V was shortened by 7 bases and J by 8 bases, with 14 bases between the two germline ends. CDR3 in amino acids: CASTSWGREAFF. The DNA of the CDR3 is TGTGCCAGCACCTCTTGGGGCAGGGAAGCTTTCTTT.

This clonotype was found a few times. This chain links TRBV6-6 with TRBJ1-1; 9 nucleotides agree with TRBD1. This CDR3 comprises 17 residues. With 6 bases clipped from V and 0 bases from J, the junction kept 11 bases outside the gene matches. The germline V gene has CDR1 MNHNY and CDR2 SVGAGI (reference sequence). The CDR3 loop is CASSQTPYRGLNTEAFF. The CDR3 DNA follows: TGTGCCAGCAGCCAAACTCCCTACAGGGGGCTGAACACTGAAGCTTTCTTT.

Ten or more counts support this clonotype. The V call is TRBV20-1, the J call TRBJ1-1, with D hard to call. This CDR3 has 15 residues. Trimming removed 3 bases at V and 3 bases at J, with 17 bases between. The germline CDR1 and CDR2 sequences are DFQATT and SNEGSKA (reference sequence). The CDR3 is CSASLPKSGDTEAFF. The CDR3 DNA reads as TGCAGTGCTAGTTTGCCCAAATCCGGGGACACTGAAGCTTTCTTT.

Only a few counts were recorded for this clonotype. The chain links TRBV11-2 to TRBJ2-7, with 7 bases aligning to TRBD1. After removal of 4 bases from V and 2 bases from J, the junction contained 8 bases not matched to a gene. Germline assignment: CDR1 SGHAT and CDR2 FQNNGV. This CDR3 spans 15 amino acids. DNA for the CDR3: TGTGCCAGCAGCTCCCTGGGGACAGACCCCTACGAGCAGTACTTC. Its translation: CASSSLGTDPYEQYF.

This clonotype showed up just a few times. This chain connects TRBV3-1 to TRBJ1-2; D gene unclear. Trimming left V 8 bases short and J 4 bases short, with 14 bases between. The germline CDR1 and CDR2 sequences are LGHDT and YNNKEL (reference sequence). The length of the CDR3 is 13 residues. The CDR3 DNA is TGTGCCAGCGGGGTGAGATCGGGCTATGGCTACACCTTC. Translated: CASGVRSGYGYTF.

This clonotype was counted a few times. The genes are TRBV12-3 or TRBV12-4 and TRBJ2-2; D might be TRBD2 (6 bases). V lost 7 bases and J 7 bases, leaving 10 bases between the germline ends. The CDR3 loop spans 12 amino acids. The CDR3 coding sequence is TGTGCCAGCACCCTAGCGCTCGGGGAGCTGTTTTTT. Amino acid sequence: CASTLALGELFF.

This clonotype appeared many times. The rearrangement links TRBV28 to TRBJ2-7; D call uncertain. The V end was cut by 6 bases, the J end by 4 bases, with 7 bases between. Per germline, CDR1 MDHEN and CDR2 SYDVKM. CDR3 length: 11 amino acids. DNA for the CDR3: TGTGCCAGCAGCTTAAAGTACGAGCAGTACTTC. Its translation: CASSLKYEQYF. Complete variable domain (other parts from reference TRBV28 and TRBJ2-7): DVKVTQSSRYLVKRTGEKVFLECVQDMDHENMFWYRQDPGLGLRLIYFSYDVKMKEKGDIPEGYSVSREKKERFSLILESASTNQTSMYLCASSLKYEQYFGPGTRLTVT.

This clonotype came up a few times. CDR3 DNA sequence: TGTGCCAGCTCACGGGGGGGCCTCGACTATGGCTACACCTTC. Amino acids: CASSRGGLDYGYTF. The chain employs TRBV18 and TRBJ1-2, with D possibly being TRBD1 (6 bases). The CDR3 runs 14 residues. The germline V gene encodes CDR1 KGHSH and CDR2 LQKENI. V lost 4 bases to trimming and J lost 3 bases, with 12 bases between them.

This clonotype was detected only a few times. The chain has TRBV18 and TRBJ1-1; D call uncertain. Trimming shortened V by 2 bases and J by 3 bases, and 7 bases separated the two germline ends. Looked up from germline, CDR1 is KGHSH and CDR2 is LQKENI. The CDR3 length is 13 residues. The CDR3 DNA reads as TGTGCCAGCTCACCAAAGATGGACACTGAAGCTTTCTTT. Translating it yields CASSPKMDTEAFF.

The chain combines TRBV9 with TRBJ1-1; 9 bases fit TRBD1. Germline CDR1 and CDR2: SGDLS and YYNGEE. The CDR3 consists of 15 residues. V shed 4 bases and J 7 bases; nucleotides not matched to a gene: 11. The CDR3 loop reads CASSTHPGQGNEAFF. The CDR3 nucleotides are TGTGCCAGCAGCACCCATCCGGGACAGGGTAATGAAGCTTTCTTT.